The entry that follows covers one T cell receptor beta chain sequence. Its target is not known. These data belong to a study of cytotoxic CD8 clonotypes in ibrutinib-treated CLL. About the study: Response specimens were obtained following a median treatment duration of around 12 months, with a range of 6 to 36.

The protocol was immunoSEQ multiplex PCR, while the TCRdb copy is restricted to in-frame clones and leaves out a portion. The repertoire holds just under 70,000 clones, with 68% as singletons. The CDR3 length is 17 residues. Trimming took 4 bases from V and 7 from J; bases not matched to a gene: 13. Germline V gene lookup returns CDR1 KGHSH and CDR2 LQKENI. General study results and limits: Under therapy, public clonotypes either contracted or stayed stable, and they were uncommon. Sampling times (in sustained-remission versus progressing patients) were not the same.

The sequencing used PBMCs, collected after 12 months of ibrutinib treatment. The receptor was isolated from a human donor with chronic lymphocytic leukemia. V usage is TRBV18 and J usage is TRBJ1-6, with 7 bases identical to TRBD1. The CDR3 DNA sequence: TGTGCCAGCTCACTGCTCCCACAGGGGATAGGGAATTCACCCCTCCACTTT. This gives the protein CASSLLPQGIGNSPLHF.